Detailed here is one T cell receptor beta chain. Its antigen is currently unknown. This sample was included in a study of shared clonotypes between healthy human individuals. Researchers divided each subset's genomic DNA evenly across several immunoSEQ plates. Using immunoSEQ multiplex PCR, the repertoire was profiled, and TCRdb retains in-frame clones only, with some absent. Of about 2,500,000 clones listed, 85% to 95% are singletons. Trimming removed 2 bases from V and 0 bases from J; junction bases left unmatched: 5. Germline loops: CDR1 SGHRS, CDR2 YFSETQ. CDR3 size: 16 residues. Findings of the study overall: Naive CD4 clonotypes overlapped across a few donors at around 5%.

The chain uses TRBV5-1 and TRBJ2-3; TRBD2 matches 8 bases. The sample consisted of naive CD4+ T cells sorted from blood. The subset here: CD45RA+ positively selected. This clonotype was sampled from a man aged 18 to 29 in good health. CDR3 in amino acids: CASSFGSGMSTDTQYF. CDR3 DNA sequence: TGCGCCAGCAGCTTTGGTAGCGGGATGAGCACAGATACGCAGTATTTT.